This T cell receptor beta chain comes out of a study of T cell responses to AZD1222 COVID-19 vaccine. Clones were sequenced by immunoSEQ multiplex PCR, and TCRdb holds only the in-frame ones, with some missing. The top ten hold approximately 19% of the sample, which has about 73,000 clones, 88% seen once. Trimming took 0 bases from V and 4 from J, leaving 9 bases between them. The CDR3 totals 14 residues. The germline CDR1 and CDR2 sequences are LNHDA and SQIVND (reference sequence). A note on this clone: Its specificity is unknown.

Whole-study findings and limits: Repertoires in all cases were sampled only once the peak T cell response had passed. Baseline seropositivity characterized only a handful of AZD1222 recipients. When two AZD1222 doses had been given, Spike-specific TCR breadth and depth rose. Variant regions that are unmutated are reportedly the target of nearly half of spike-specific TCRs.

The sequence was collected from an adult in good health. Sequenced here: peripheral blood, sampled on day 0 of AZD1222 vaccination. The gene calls are TRBV19 and TRBJ1-1; D call uncertain. The CDR3 DNA reads TGTGCCAGTAGTATAGAGGGTGATGGCACTGAAGCTTTCTTT. Residues: CASSIEGDGTEAFF.